Below, 11 T cell receptor beta chains from the same sample are listed, as sequenced in a study of T cell changes during pregnancy in multiple sclerosis. The table came from immunoSEQ multiplex PCR; TCRdb's copy has only in-frame clones and leaves some out. The profile shows under 40,000 clones, more than 85% of them singletons. The sample consisted of CD4+ T cells from peripheral blood mononuclear cells, taken in the third trimester of pregnancy. The receptors here all came from a female donor in good health, enrolled as a control in a pregnancy study.

The chain is built from TRBV29-1 and TRBJ2-5; perhaps TRBD1 as D (5 bases). Germline V gene sequence: CDR1 SQVTM, CDR2 ANQGSEA. Trimming left V 1 base short and J 5 bases short, with 11 bases between. The CDR3 length is 13 residues. CDR3 amino acids: CSVEGPGHETQYF. The CDR3 DNA is TGCAGCGTTGAAGGTCCAGGGCATGAGACCCAGTACTTC.

J is TRBJ2-4 and V is TRBV5-4; D not certain. V lost 4 bases, J lost 1 base, and 6 bases lay in between. This CDR3 is 13 amino acids long. CDR1 SGHNT and CDR2 YYREEE come from the germline V gene (reference sequence). The CDR3 here is CASSNGAKNIQYF. The CDR3 DNA is TGTGCCAGCAGCAACGGGGCCAAAAACATTCAGTACTTC.

V is TRBV10-1 and J is TRBJ2-3; no definite D call. V was clipped by 4 bases and J by 4 bases, with 15 bases between them. The CDR3 runs 15 residues. The germline V gene encodes CDR1 WNHNN and CDR2 SYGVQD (reference sequence). The CDR3, as DNA: TGCGCCAGCAGTGGGAGAGGCTCCAGCCCAGATACGCAGTATTTT. This gives the protein CASSGRGSSPDTQYF.

The chain carries TRBV18 and TRBJ2-7, with a possible D match to TRBD1 (6 bases). The V and J ends lost 2 bases and 0 bases respectively, with 11 bases between them. CDR3 length equals 15 residues. Germline lookup yields CDR1 KGHSH and CDR2 LQKENI. This CDR3 is CASSPRTEGSYEQYF. The CDR3 nucleotides read TGTGCCAGCTCACCAAGGACAGAAGGCTCCTACGAGCAGTACTTC.

This sequence joins TRBV5-4 and TRBJ1-1; D perhaps matches TRBD1 (6 bases). The CDR3 spans 15 residues. The germline CDR1 and CDR2 sequences are SGHNT and YYREEE (reference sequence). V lost 6 bases to trimming and J lost 5 bases, with 20 bases between them. The CDR3 sequence: CASNANGGLGTEAFF. The CDR3 DNA follows: TGTGCCAGCAACGCTAACGGGGGGCTGGGGACTGAAGCTTTCTTT.

The rearrangement uses TRBV7-6 and TRBJ2-3, with 8 bases that match TRBD1. J gave up 3 bases and V 0 bases, and 2 bases lay outside the gene matches. In germline, CDR1 is SGHVS, CDR2 FNYEAQ. The CDR3 contains 15 residues. CDR3: CASSLAGTGTDTQYF. The CDR3 DNA sequence: TGTGCCAGCAGCTTAGCGGGGACAGGTACAGATACGCAGTATTTT.

This clone has just one count. The J gene is TRBJ2-6, the V gene TRBV5-1, with D perhaps matching TRBD2 (5 bases). The CDR3 loop spans 16 amino acids. The V end lost 0 bases, the J end lost 0 bases, and 7 bases lay between the germline ends. CDR1 SGHRS and CDR2 YFSETQ come from the germline V gene. CDR3 bases: TGCGCCAGCAGCTTGGAAGGGAGCTCTGGGGCCAACGTCCTGACTTTC. Amino acids: CASSLEGSSGANVLTF.

A single count supports this clone. The J gene is TRBJ2-1, the V gene TRBV30, with 9 bases fitting TRBD2. The trim removed 2 bases at V and 8 bases at J, leaving 7 bases unmatched. The CDR3 has 14 residues. Germline CDR1 GTSNPN, CDR2 SVGIG (reference sequence). DNA of the CDR3: TGTGCCTGGAGTTGGCGGGGGGGATACGATGAGCAGTTCTTC. Protein sequence: CAWSWRGGYDEQFF.

This clone was counted once. J is TRBJ1-2 and V is TRBV30; D might be TRBD1 (6 bases). V was clipped by 3 bases and J by 5 bases, with 16 bases between them. The germline gives CDR1 GTSNPN, CDR2 SVGIG (reference sequence). The CDR3 has 14 residues. The CDR3 sequence is CAWRETGRVYGYTF. In DNA form, the CDR3 reads TGTGCCTGGAGGGAAACAGGGAGGGTATATGGCTACACCTTC.

V is TRBV5-4 and J is TRBJ2-4, with D possibly matching TRBD1 (6 bases). This CDR3 contains 15 residues. Looked up from germline, CDR1 is SGHNT and CDR2 is YYREEE (reference sequence). The V gene lost 4 bases and the J gene lost 4 bases, with 15 bases spanning the gap. CDR3 sequence: CASSPKGQRKNIQYF. For the CDR3, the DNA is TGTGCCAGCAGCCCGAAGGGACAAAGAAAAAACATTCAGTACTTC.

The gene calls are TRBV9 and TRBJ2-7; D may be TRBD2 (6 bases). CDR1 SGDLS and CDR2 YYNGEE come from the germline V gene. V lost 0 bases, J lost 2 bases, and 9 bases lay in between. The length of the CDR3 is 14 residues. The CDR3 coding sequence is TGTGCCAGCAGCGTAGAGGCGGGGCCCTACGAGCAGTACTTC. This gives the protein CASSVEAGPYEQYF.